This T cell receptor (beta chain) stems from a study of blood T cell repertoires in COVID-19. This clone was detected a few times. Only in-frame clones appear in the TCRdb table, and some are missing; sequencing was by immunoSEQ multiplex PCR. The data show around 150,000 clones, with approximately 84% seen just once and 22% held by the top ten. V trimming: 4 bases; J trimming: 2 bases; junction bases outside the gene matches: 6. The CDR3 covers 16 residues. The germline V gene has CDR1 SEHNR and CDR2 FQNEAQ (reference sequence). This chain joins TRBV7-9 and TRBJ2-1; 9 nucleotides line up with TRBD2. The sequenced sample consisted of peripheral blood. The sequence came from a woman of 80 years or more with acute or convalescent COVID-19. CDR3 DNA sequence: TGTGCCAGCAGCTCAATAGCGGGAGCCCCCTACAATGAGCAGTTCTTC. The encoded protein is CASSSIAGAPYNEQFF. Filled out from reference TRBV7-9 and TRBJ2-1, the complete variable domain reads DTGVSQNPRHKITKRGQNVTFRCDPISEHNRLYWYRQTLGQGPEFLTYFQNEAQLEKSRLLSDRFSAERPKGSFSTLEIQRTEQGDSAMYLCASSSIAGAPYNEQFFGPGTRLTVL.